The entry below gives a single T cell receptor (beta chain) sequence along with its context. What it recognizes is unknown. Trimming took 6 bases from V and 0 from J, leaving 9 bases between them. The length of the CDR3 is 14 residues. Germline V gives CDR1 SNHLY, CDR2 FYNNEI. The naive CD8 fraction comprised CD45RO-negative cells positively selected for CCR7 and excluded terminally differentiated effector memory CD45RA+ cells. There were only Caucasian adults among the donors, and all lived in Nashville, Tennessee. This sample stems from a study of shared clonotypes between healthy human individuals. Study-wide background: Each donor's CD8 memory used one plate, CD8 naive two, each CD4 subset three. Study observations and caveats: Clonotype sharing among donors was expected to depend on sequencing depth. Across a few donors, naive CD4 shared 5% to 6.5%, naive CD8 around 4%, memory CD4 more than 2%, memory CD8 under 0.5%.

The data were produced by immunoSEQ multiplex PCR, yet TCRdb's version contains in-frame clones alone and is incomplete. This table has about 2 million clones, roughly 94% appearing once. V gene TRBV2 combines with J gene TRBJ2-1; D perhaps matches TRBD1 (6 bases). The source is a man aged 18 to 29 in good health. Sequencing used naive CD8+ T cells sorted from blood. CDR3 nucleotide sequence: TGTGCCAGCAGGCAGGGGCGCTCCTACAATGAGCAGTTCTTC. Its translation is CASRQGRSYNEQFF.